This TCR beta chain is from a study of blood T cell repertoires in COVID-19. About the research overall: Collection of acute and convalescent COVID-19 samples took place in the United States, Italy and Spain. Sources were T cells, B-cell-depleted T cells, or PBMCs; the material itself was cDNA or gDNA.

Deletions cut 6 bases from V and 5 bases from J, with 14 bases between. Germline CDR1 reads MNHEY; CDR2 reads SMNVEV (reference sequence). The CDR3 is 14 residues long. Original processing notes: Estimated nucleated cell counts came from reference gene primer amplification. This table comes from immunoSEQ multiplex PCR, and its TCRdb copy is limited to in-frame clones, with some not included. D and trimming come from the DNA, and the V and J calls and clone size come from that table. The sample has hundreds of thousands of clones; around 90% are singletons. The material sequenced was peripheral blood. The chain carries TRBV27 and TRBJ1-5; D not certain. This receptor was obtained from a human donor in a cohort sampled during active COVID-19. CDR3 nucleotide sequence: TGTGCCAGCAGCCTTACCCGCGGATATCAGCCCCAGCATTTT. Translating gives CASSLTRGYQPQHF.